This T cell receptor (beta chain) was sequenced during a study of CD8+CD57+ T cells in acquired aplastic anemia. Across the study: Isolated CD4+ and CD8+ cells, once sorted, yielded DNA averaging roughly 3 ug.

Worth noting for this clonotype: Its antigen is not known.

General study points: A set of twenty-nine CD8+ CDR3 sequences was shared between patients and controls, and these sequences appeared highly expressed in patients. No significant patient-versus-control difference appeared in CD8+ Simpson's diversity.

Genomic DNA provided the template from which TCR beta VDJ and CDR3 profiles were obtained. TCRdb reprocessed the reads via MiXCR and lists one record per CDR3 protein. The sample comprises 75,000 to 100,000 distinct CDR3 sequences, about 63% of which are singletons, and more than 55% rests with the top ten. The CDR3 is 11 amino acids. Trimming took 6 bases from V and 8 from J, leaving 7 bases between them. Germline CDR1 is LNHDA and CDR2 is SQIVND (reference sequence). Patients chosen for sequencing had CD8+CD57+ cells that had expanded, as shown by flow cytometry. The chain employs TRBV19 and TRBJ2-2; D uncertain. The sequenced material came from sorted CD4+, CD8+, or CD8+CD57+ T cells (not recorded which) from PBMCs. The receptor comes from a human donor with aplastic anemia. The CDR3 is CASSLEGELFF. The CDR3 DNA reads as TGTGCCAGTAGCCTCGAAGGGGAGCTGTTTTTT.